The clone carrying this T cell receptor beta chain was seen repeatedly, ten times or more. This sample is drawn from a study of T cells in Graves' hyperthyroidism and ophthalmopathy. Germline CDR1 is SGHKS and CDR2 is YYEKEE (reference sequence). V trimming: 0 bases; J trimming: 4 bases; junction bases outside the gene matches: 4. This CDR3 region has 16 residues. RNA transcripts provided the source from which TCR beta CDR3 regions were amplified. The HTBI set primed first-round TCR CDR3 RT-PCR. MiXCR, run by TCRdb on the multiplex PCR reads, gives a single entry per CDR3 protein. This table holds 400,000 to 600,000 distinct CDR3 sequences, approximately 16% found once.

The TCR comes from a woman in her twenties or thirties with Graves' ophthalmopathy. The rearrangement joins TRBV5-5 to TRBJ2-3; 11 nucleotides line up with TRBD2. Source material: blood. Here the CDR3 reads CASSLELAGVADTQYF. CDR3 sequence (DNA): TGTGCCAGCAGCTTGGAACTAGCGGGAGTCGCAGATACGCAGTATTTT.